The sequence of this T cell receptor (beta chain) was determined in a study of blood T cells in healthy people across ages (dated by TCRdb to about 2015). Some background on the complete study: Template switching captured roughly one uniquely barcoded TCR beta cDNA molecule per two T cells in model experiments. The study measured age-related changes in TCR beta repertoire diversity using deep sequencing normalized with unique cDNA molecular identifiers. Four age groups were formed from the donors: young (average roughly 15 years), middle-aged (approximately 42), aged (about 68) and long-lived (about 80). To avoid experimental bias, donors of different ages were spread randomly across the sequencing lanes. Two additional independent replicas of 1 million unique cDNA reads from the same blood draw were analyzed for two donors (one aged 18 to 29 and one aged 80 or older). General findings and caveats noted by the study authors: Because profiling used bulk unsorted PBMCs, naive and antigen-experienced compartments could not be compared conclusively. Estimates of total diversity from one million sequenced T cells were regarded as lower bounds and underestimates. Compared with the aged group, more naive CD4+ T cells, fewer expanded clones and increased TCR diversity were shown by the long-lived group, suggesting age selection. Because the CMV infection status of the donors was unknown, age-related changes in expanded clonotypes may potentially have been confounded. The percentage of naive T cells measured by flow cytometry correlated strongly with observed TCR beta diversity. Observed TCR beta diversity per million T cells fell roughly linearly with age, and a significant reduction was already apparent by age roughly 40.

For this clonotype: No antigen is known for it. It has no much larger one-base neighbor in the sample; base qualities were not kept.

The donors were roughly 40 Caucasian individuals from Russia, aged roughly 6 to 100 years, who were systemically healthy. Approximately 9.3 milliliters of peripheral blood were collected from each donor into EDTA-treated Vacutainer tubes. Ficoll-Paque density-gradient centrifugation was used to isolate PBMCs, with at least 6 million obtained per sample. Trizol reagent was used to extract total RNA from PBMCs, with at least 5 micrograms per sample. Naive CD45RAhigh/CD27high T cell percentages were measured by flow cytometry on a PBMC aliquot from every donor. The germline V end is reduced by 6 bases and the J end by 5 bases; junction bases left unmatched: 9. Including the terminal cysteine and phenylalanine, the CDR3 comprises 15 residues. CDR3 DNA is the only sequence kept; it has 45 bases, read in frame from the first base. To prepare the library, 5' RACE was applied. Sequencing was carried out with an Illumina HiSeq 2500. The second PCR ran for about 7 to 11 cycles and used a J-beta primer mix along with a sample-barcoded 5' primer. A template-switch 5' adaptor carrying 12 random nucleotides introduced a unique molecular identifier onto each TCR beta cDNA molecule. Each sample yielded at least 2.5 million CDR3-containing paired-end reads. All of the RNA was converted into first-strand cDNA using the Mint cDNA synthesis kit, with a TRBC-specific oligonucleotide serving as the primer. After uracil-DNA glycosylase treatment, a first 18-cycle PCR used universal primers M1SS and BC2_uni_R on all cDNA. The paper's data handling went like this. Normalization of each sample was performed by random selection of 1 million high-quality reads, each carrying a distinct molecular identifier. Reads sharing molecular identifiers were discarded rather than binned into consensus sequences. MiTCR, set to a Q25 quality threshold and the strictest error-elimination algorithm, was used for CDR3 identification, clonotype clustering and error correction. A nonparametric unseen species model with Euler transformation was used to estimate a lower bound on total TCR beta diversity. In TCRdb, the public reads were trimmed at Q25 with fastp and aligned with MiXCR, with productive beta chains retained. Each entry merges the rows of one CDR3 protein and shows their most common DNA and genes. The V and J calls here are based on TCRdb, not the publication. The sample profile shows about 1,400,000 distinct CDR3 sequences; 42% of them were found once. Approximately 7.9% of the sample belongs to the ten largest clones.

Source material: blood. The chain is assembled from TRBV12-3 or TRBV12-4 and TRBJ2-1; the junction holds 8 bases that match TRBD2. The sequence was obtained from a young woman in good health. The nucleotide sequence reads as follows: TGTGCCAGCAGCCTGGGACTAGAGCTACACAATGAGCAGTTCTTC. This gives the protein CASSLGLELHNEQFF.